The 17 T cell receptor beta chains reported below all come from one sample, sequenced in a study of breast tumors, draining lymph nodes, adjacent tissues. Samples came from axillary lymph nodes draining the breast cancer. One entry per CDR3 protein, called by TCRdb with MiXCR from the multiplex PCR reads. Of approximately 100,000 distinct CDR3 sequences listed, around 20% are singletons. The sequencing input was axillary lymph node tissue. These receptors were taken from a female donor with breast cancer. Some clones in this sample may be carry-over from other donors' samples.

As regards this clonotype: Just one base apart from a much larger clone, this may be a read error. This rearrangement joins TRBV27 to TRBJ1-2; D gene uncertain. Trimming pared 10 bases from V and 5 bases from J, leaving 11 bases between. Germline CDR1 MNHEY, CDR2 SMNVEV (reference sequence). This CDR3 is built from 11 residues. The CDR3 region is CATRRGYGYTF. DNA of the CDR3: TGTGCCACCAGACGGGGATATGGCTACACCTTC.

This clonotype appeared a few times. The chain combines TRBV18 with TRBJ1-2; maybe TRBD1 (5 bases). CDR1 and CDR2 from the germline V gene are KGHSH and LQKENI. This CDR3 region has 14 residues. Trimming removed 2 bases at V and 0 bases at J, with 7 bases between. This CDR3 reads CASSPDSANYGYTF. CDR3 in DNA: TGTGCCAGCTCACCAGACAGTGCTAACTATGGCTACACCTTC.

Of note for this clonotype: A much larger clonotype is one base distant, so this may be a read error. The rearrangement links TRBV2 to TRBJ2-5; D perhaps matches TRBD1 (6 bases). Germline assignment: CDR1 SNHLY and CDR2 FYNNEI. Trimming left V 4 bases short and J 1 base short, with 13 bases between. This CDR3 comprises 15 residues. The CDR3 sequence is CASSVAGAPQETQYF. The CDR3 nucleotides are TGTGCCAGCAGTGTTGCAGGGGCTCCCCAAGAGACCCAGTACTTC.

This clonotype has a count of ten or more. The J gene is TRBJ1-3, the V gene TRBV9, with 8 positions matching TRBD1. Germline CDR1 is SGDLS and CDR2 is YYNGEE. This CDR3 is built from 16 residues. The ends lost 0 bases at V and 2 bases at J; junction bases unmatched: 4. CDR3 DNA sequence: TGTGCCAGCAGCGTAGATCAGGGGGCGACTGGAAACACCATATATTTT. The encoded protein is CASSVDQGATGNTIYF. The variable domain in full, with the rest retrieved from reference TRBV9 and TRBJ1-3, is DSGVTQTPKHLITATGQRVTLRCSPRSGDLSVYWYQQSLDQGLQFLIQYYNGEERAKGNILERFSAQQFPDLHSELNLSSLELGDSALYFCASSVDQGATGNTIYFGEGSWLTVV.

Ten or more counts support this clonotype. The chain combines TRBV7-3 with TRBJ2-2, with D uncertain. CDR1 and CDR2 (germline): SGHTA, FQGTGA. The CDR3 consists of 14 residues. V was clipped by 6 bases and J by 0 bases, with 8 bases between them. CDR3 sequence reads: CASRRASNTGELFF. The DNA of the CDR3 is TGTGCCAGCAGACGTGCGTCGAACACCGGGGAGCTGTTTTTT.

This clonotype was seen a handful of times. The rearrangement links TRBV28 to TRBJ2-3; 8 bases align to TRBD2. V was pared by 8 bases and J by 1 base, with 8 bases of the junction left unmatched. The CDR3 length is 15 residues. Germline-derived CDR1 and CDR2 are MDHEN and SYDVKM. The CDR3 is CASSTGGEGTDTQYF. The CDR3, as DNA: TGTGCCAGCTCCACGGGAGGGGAGGGCACAGATACGCAGTATTTT.

This clonotype was seen ten or more times. The genes are TRBV18 and TRBJ1-2; no reliable D call. Trimming took off 3 bases at V and 0 bases at J, with 8 bases between the two ends. From germline, CDR1 is KGHSH and CDR2 LQKENI. The CDR3 extends over 14 amino acids. The DNA of the CDR3 is TGTGCCAGCTCACCTGGAGGGACTAACTATGGCTACACCTTC. It encodes CASSPGGTNYGYTF.

The chain combines TRBV4-1 with TRBJ1-1; 7 bases align to TRBD1. Germline V gives CDR1 MGHRA, CDR2 YSYEKL. The trim removed 0 bases at V and 1 base at J, leaving 5 bases unmatched. CDR3 length equals 16 residues. CDR3: CASSQEPGQRNTEAFF. The DNA of the CDR3 is TGCGCCAGCAGCCAAGAGCCGGGACAGCGGAACACTGAAGCTTTCTTT.

This clonotype showed up many times. This chain links TRBV6-5 with TRBJ1-2; 11 bases are a match to TRBD1. The CDR3 totals 13 residues. CDR1 is MNHEY, CDR2 SVGAGI, per germline. Losses at the gene ends were 10 bases for V and 7 bases for J; bases not matched to a gene: 8. The CDR3 nucleotides are TGTGCCACCAACGGACAGGGGGCAGGTGGCTACACCTTC. The encoded protein is CATNGQGAGGYTF.

This clonotype has at least ten counts. This chain joins TRBV9 and TRBJ2-5; the D gene is possibly TRBD1 (5 bases). Germline V gives CDR1 SGDLS, CDR2 YYNGEE. The CDR3 sequence is 15 residues long. The V gene lost 4 bases and the J gene lost 1 base, with 14 bases spanning the gap. CDR3 loop: CASSPGLGPQETQYF. The CDR3 DNA reads as TGTGCCAGCAGCCCCGGATTGGGGCCCCAAGAGACCCAGTACTTC.

This clonotype was counted a few times. The chain joins TRBV3-1 to TRBJ2-3; no reliable D call. The V end was cut by 3 bases, the J end by 2 bases, with 15 bases between. The CDR3 runs 16 residues. Looked up from germline, CDR1 is LGHDT and CDR2 is YNNKEL (reference sequence). The chain's CDR3 is CASSQSLDQITDTQYF. Written as DNA, the CDR3 is TGTGCCAGCAGCCAGTCCCTGGACCAAATCACAGATACGCAGTATTTT.

This clonotype showed up just a few times. The chain couples TRBV28 to TRBJ2-5; D is ambiguous. The CDR3 covers 15 residues. V lost 5 bases, J lost 4 bases, and 17 bases lay in between. Germline V CDR1 and CDR2: MDHEN, SYDVKM. DNA of the CDR3: TGTGCCAGCAGTCCCCTAGACAATATGGGAGAGACCCAGTACTTC. Protein product: CASSPLDNMGETQYF. Full variable domain (missing parts from reference TRBV28 and TRBJ2-5): DVKVTQSSRYLVKRTGEKVFLECVQDMDHENMFWYRQDPGLGLRLIYFSYDVKMKEKGDIPEGYSVSREKKERFSLILESASTNQTSMYLCASSPLDNMGETQYFGPGTRLLVL.

The chain joins TRBV3-1 to TRBJ2-7, with 11 bases identical to TRBD2. V was clipped by 1 base and J by 7 bases; unmatched bases: 6. Germline-derived CDR1 and CDR2 are LGHDT and YNNKEL (reference sequence). CDR3 length: 15 residues. CDR3 region: CASSQVAGGPSEQYF. The CDR3 nucleotides read TGTGCCAGCAGCCAAGTAGCGGGAGGGCCAAGTGAGCAGTACTTC.

The CDR3 spells CASMGDREDYGYTF. The DNA of the CDR3 is TGTGCCAGCATGGGGGACAGGGAGGACTATGGCTACACCTTC. The chain carries TRBV2 and TRBJ1-2; 9 nucleotides align to TRBD1. V trimming: 7 bases; J trimming: 3 bases; junction bases outside the gene matches: 6. The CDR3 length is 14 residues. CDR1 and CDR2 from the germline V gene are SNHLY and FYNNEI. The full variable domain, completed using reference TRBV2 and TRBJ1-2, is EPEVTQTPSHQVTQMGQEVILRCVPISNHLYFYWYRQILGQKVEFLVSFYNNEISEKSEIFDDQFSVERPDGSNFTLKIRSTKLEDSAMYFCASMGDREDYGYTFGSGTRLTVV.

Regarding this clonotype: This likely comes from a read error, as the CDR3 has no conserved phenylalanine or tryptophan at its end. The chain uses TRBV20-1 and TRBJ2-7, with TRBD2 identical over 8 bases. The CDR3 loop spans 16 amino acids. Per the germline V gene, CDR1 is DFQATT and CDR2 is SNEGSKA (reference sequence). With 4 bases clipped from V and 7 bases from J, the junction kept 18 bases outside the gene matches. The CDR3 DNA is TGCAGTGCTATTAGAGGGGCCGGGGGGGCCGCGGAGGAGCAGTACTCC. Translated: CSAIRGAGGAAEEQYS.

This clonotype came up many times. This rearrangement joins TRBV20-1 to TRBJ2-1; 8 bases are shared with TRBD1. The V gene end was trimmed by 1 base and the J gene end by 5 bases; junction bases not matched to a gene: 16. The CDR3 runs to 18 residues. Germline CDR1 DFQATT, CDR2 SNEGSKA (reference sequence). The CDR3 DNA sequence: TGCAGTGCTAGAGTTCGTGCGGGGTTAAGGACAGGGAACAATGAGCAGTTCTTC. This gives the protein CSARVRAGLRTGNNEQFF.

There are many counts of this clonotype. The J gene is TRBJ2-5, the V gene TRBV2, with 11 bases lining up with TRBD2. CDR3 length equals 19 residues. From germline, CDR1 is SNHLY and CDR2 FYNNEI. The trim removed 6 bases at V and 2 bases at J, leaving 17 bases unmatched. The CDR3 spells CASRQKAGLAAISQETQYF. For the CDR3, the DNA is TGTGCCAGCAGACAAAAGGCGGGACTAGCGGCTATCTCACAAGAGACCCAGTACTTC.